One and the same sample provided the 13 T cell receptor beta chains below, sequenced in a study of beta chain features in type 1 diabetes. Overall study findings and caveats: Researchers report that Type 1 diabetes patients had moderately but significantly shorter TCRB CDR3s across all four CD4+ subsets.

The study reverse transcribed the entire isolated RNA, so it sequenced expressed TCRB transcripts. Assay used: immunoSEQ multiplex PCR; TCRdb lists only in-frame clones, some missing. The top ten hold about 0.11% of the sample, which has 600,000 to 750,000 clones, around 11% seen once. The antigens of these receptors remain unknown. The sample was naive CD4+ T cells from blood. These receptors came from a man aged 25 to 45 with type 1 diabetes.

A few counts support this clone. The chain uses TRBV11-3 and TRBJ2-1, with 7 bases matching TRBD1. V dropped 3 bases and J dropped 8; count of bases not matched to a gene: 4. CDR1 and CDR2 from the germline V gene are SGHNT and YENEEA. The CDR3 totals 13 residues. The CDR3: CASSLTGSDEQFF. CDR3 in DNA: TGTGCCAGCAGCTTGACAGGGTCCGATGAGCAGTTCTTC.

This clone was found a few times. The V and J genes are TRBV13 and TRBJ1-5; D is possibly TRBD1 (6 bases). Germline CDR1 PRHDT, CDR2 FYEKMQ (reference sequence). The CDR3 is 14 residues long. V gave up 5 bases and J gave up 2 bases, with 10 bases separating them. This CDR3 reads CASSLRQGNQPQHF. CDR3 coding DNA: TGTGCCAGCAGCCTCCGACAGGGCAATCAGCCCCAGCATTTT.

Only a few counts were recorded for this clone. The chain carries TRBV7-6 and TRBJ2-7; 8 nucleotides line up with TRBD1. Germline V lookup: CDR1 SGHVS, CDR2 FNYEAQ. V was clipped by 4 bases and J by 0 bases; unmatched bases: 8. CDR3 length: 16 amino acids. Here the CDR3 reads CASSSGQGYSSYEQYF. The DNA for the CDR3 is TGTGCCAGCAGCTCCGGACAGGGCTATAGCTCCTACGAGCAGTACTTC.

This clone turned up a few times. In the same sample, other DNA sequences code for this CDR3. As DNA, the CDR3 is TGTGCCTGGAGTGGCGCAGAGACCCAGTACTTC. Protein: CAWSGAETQYF. The chain recombines TRBV30 with TRBJ2-5; the D is unclear. This CDR3 is built from 11 residues. Germline V CDR1 and CDR2: GTSNPN, SVGIG (reference sequence). V lost 1 base, J lost 4 bases, and 4 bases lay in between.

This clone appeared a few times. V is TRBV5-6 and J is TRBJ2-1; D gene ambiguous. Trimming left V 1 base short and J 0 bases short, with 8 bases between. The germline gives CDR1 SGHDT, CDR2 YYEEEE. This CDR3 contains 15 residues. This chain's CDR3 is CASSLYRSSYNEQFF. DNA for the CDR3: TGTGCCAGCAGCTTGTATCGGAGCTCCTACAATGAGCAGTTCTTC.

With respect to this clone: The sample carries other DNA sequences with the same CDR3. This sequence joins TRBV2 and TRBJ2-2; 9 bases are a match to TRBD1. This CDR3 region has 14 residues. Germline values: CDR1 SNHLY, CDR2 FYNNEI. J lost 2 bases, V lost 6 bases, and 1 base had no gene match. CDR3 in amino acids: CASRGQGNTGELFF. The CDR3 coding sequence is TGTGCCAGCAGGGGACAGGGTAACACCGGGGAGCTGTTTTTT.

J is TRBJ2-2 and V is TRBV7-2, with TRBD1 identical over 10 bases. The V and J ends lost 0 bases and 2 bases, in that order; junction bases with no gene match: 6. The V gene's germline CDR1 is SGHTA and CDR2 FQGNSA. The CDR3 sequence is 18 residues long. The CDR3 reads CASSLAMGQGPNTGELFF. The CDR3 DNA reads TGTGCCAGCAGCTTAGCTATGGGACAGGGGCCAAACACCGGGGAGCTGTTTTTT.

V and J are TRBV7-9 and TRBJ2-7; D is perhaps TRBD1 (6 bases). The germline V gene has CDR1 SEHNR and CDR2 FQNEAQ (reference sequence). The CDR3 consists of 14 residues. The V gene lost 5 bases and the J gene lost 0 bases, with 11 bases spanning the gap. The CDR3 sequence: CASSPWDNSYEQYF. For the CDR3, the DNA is TGTGCCAGCAGCCCCTGGGACAACTCCTACGAGCAGTACTTC.

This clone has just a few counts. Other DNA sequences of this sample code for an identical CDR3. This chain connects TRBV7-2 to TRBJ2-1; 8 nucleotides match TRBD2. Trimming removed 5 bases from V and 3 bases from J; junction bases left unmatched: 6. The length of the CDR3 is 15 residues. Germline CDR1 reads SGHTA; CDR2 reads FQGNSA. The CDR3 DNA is TGTGCCAGCAGCCCGGGAGGGACTAGCTACAATGAGCAGTTCTTC. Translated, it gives CASSPGGTSYNEQFF. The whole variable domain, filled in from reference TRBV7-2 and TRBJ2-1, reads GAGVSQSPSNKVTEKGKDVELRCDPISGHTALYWYRQSLGQGLEFLIYFQGNSAPDKSGLPSDRFSAERTGGSVSTLTIQRTQQEDSAVYLCASSPGGTSYNEQFFGPGTRLTVL.

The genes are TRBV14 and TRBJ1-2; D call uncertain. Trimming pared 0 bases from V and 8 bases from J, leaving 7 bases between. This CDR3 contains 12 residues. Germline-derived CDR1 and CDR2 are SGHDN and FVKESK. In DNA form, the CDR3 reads TGTGCCAGCAGCCAAGAGGGTTTAGGCTACACCTTC. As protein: CASSQEGLGYTF.

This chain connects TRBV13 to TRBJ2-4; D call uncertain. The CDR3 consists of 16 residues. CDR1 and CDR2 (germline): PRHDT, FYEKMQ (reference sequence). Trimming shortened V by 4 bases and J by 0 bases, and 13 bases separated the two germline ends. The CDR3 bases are TGTGCCAGCAGCTACCTGAGCCGCGGAGCCAAAAACATTCAGTACTTC. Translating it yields CASSYLSRGAKNIQYF.

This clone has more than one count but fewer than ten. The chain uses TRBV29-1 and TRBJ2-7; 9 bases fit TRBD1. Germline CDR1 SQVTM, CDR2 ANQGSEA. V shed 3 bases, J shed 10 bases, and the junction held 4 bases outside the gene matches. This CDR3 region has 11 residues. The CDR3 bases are TGCAGCGTTGAGGGGGACAGGGTTCAGTACTTC. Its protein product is CSVEGDRVQYF.

The CDR3 sequence: CASSGTRKAQYF. CDR3 coding DNA: TGTGCCAGCAGTGGGACTAGAAAGGCCCAGTACTTC. V gene TRBV2 combines with J gene TRBJ2-5; 7 nucleotides align to TRBD2. The J segment lost 9 bases and the V segment lost 4 bases, leaving 5 bases of the junction unmatched. The CDR3 covers 12 residues. Germline V gives CDR1 SNHLY, CDR2 FYNNEI.